The text below deals with one T cell receptor (beta chain). No antigen is known for it. The protocol was immunoSEQ multiplex PCR, while the TCRdb copy is restricted to in-frame clones and leaves out a portion. The sample comprises roughly 38,000 clones, under 85% of which are singletons, and under 2% rests with the top ten. Trimming pared 0 bases from V and 0 bases from J, leaving 7 bases between. Per the germline V gene, CDR1 is SGDLS and CDR2 is YYNGEE. This CDR3 region has 16 residues. This sample is part of a study of T cells in narcolepsy. Study-level background: Patients with NT1 or NT2 and healthy control donors were enrolled. Study-level points and caveats: Autoreactive HCRT-specific and TRIB2-specific clonotypes were marked in same-patient CSF-versus-blood CD4+ comparisons. Healthy controls reportedly lacked the autoreactive clonotypes serially found in patients' blood.

The chain uses TRBV9 and TRBJ1-6; D unclear. What was sequenced was CD45RA- memory CD4+ T cells from PBMCs. The sequence derives from a human donor with narcolepsy. The CDR3 region has the DNA TGTGCCAGCAGCGTAGATGGGAGCTCCTATAATTCACCCCTCCACTTT. It encodes CASSVDGSSYNSPLHF.